The clone carrying this T cell receptor beta chain showed up many times. The CDR3 extends over 15 amino acids. Trimming stripped 7 bases from V and 2 bases from J, with 19 bases between. Per germline, CDR1 SGDLS and CDR2 YYNGEE. The unsorted libraries had their origin in 2 million PBMCs stored at -80 C. 5'RACE employing 10-nucleotide random UMIs yielded the cDNA. TCRdb fed the 5' RACE reads into MiXCR, producing one record per CDR3 protein. The table lists tens of thousands of distinct CDR3 sequences, around 10% of them singletons. This specimen comes from a study of neurological immune-mediated disorders.

Sequencing was done on a sample of PBMCs. This TCR derives from a man between 60 and 75 years old in good health. The rearrangement links TRBV9 to TRBJ2-7; maybe TRBD2 (7 bases). CDR3: CASSLGAGATYEQYF. DNA for the CDR3: TGTGCCAGCTCTCTCGGGGCGGGGGCAACCTACGAGCAGTACTTC.